The subject of this entry is one T cell receptor beta chain. These data are taken from a study of T cell responses to AZD1222 COVID-19 vaccine. Deletions cut 7 bases from V and 2 bases from J, with 11 bases between. Germline CDR1 reads SGHTA; CDR2 reads FQGTGA. The CDR3 loop spans 13 amino acids. Data came from immunoSEQ multiplex PCR; TCRdb stores just in-frame clones and leaves some out. The data contain approximately 150,000 clones, approximately 90% of them singletons. The sample here was peripheral blood, taken on day 0 of MenACWY control vaccination. The clonotype originates from an adult in good health. The rearrangement links TRBV7-3 to TRBJ1-1, with D tentatively TRBD1 (5 bases). The CDR3 nucleotides read TGTGCCAGCAAACTGCAGGGCAACACTGAAGCTTTCTTT. Translated: CASKLQGNTEAFF.